These 2 T cell receptor beta chains were all obtained from the same sample, sequenced in a study of blood T cell repertoires in COVID-19. The method was immunoSEQ multiplex PCR; TCRdb's version includes in-frame clones alone and lacks a portion of them. Here the sample spans about 75,000 clones, 86% being singletons. Material: peripheral blood. These receptors came from an elderly man with COVID-19, enrolled during active disease.

This chain connects TRBV7-9 to TRBJ1-2; D perhaps matches TRBD1 (6 bases). The length of the CDR3 is 15 residues. Trimming stripped 5 bases from V and 6 bases from J, with 19 bases between. Looked up from germline, CDR1 is SEHNR and CDR2 is FQNEAQ (reference sequence). CDR3 loop: CASSHGQRIIDGYTF. The CDR3 coding sequence is TGTGCCAGCAGCCATGGACAGCGCATTATAGATGGCTACACCTTC.

The chain recombines TRBV2 with TRBJ2-7, with 8 bases matching TRBD1. Germline V gives CDR1 SNHLY, CDR2 FYNNEI. V lost 6 bases, J lost 7 bases, and 8 bases stayed unmatched. The CDR3 covers 13 residues. The CDR3 DNA is TGTGCCAGCAGGGGCAGGGGGCAGCGGGAGCAGTACTTC. Encoded protein: CASRGRGQREQYF.